What follows are 15 T cell receptor beta chains derived from one specimen sequenced in a study of molecular identifiers for immune sequencing clone quantification. Each CDR3 protein gets one entry after TCRdb re-called the PCR reads with MiXCR. The sample lists about 640,000 distinct CDR3 sequences, about 20% seen once, with 0.85% to 0.9% in the top ten. Sequencing was done on a sample of naive CD8+ T cells from blood, with Jurkat cell RNA spiked in. Described subset: FACS-sorted CD8+CD4-CCR7+CD45RA+ naive T cells. These TCRs come from a human donor in good health. Some libraries in this study had Jurkat cell RNA spiked in.

Points on this clonotype: This may come from a read error, since a much larger clone is one base off. This chain uses TRBV6-2 or TRBV6-3 with TRBJ1-5; TRBD1 might be the D (5 bases). CDR1 and CDR2 (germline): MNHEY, SVGEGT. This CDR3 comprises 17 residues. V lost 2 bases to trimming and J lost 2 bases, with 16 bases between them. The CDR3 coding sequence is TGTGCCAGCAGTTACCCCGGGGCAGGCGATGGCAATCAGCCCCAGCATTTT. It is translated as CASSYPGAGDGNQPQHF.

This clonotype was recorded at least ten times. The chain has TRBV15 and TRBJ1-3; D call uncertain. The germline V and J ends were trimmed by 9 bases and 1 base, with 13 bases remaining between them. The germline gives CDR1 LNHNV, CDR2 YYDKDF (reference sequence). CDR3 length equals 14 residues. Here the CDR3 reads CATKPGVSGNTIYF. CDR3 nucleotide sequence: TGTGCCACGAAACCCGGGGTGTCTGGAAACACCATATATTTT.

This clonotype was seen ten or more times. The chain has TRBV28 and TRBJ1-5; D possibly corresponds to TRBD1 (6 bases). V lost 4 bases to trimming and J lost 6 bases, with 16 bases between them. This CDR3 comprises 15 residues. Germline V gives CDR1 MDHEN, CDR2 SYDVKM. CDR3 residues: CASSSLSGGLQPQHF. The DNA of the CDR3 is TGTGCCAGCAGTTCCCTGTCTGGGGGGCTTCAGCCCCAGCATTTT. The whole variable domain, remainder taken from reference TRBV28 and TRBJ1-5, is DVKVTQSSRYLVKRTGEKVFLECVQDMDHENMFWYRQDPGLGLRLIYFSYDVKMKEKGDIPEGYSVSREKKERFSLILESASTNQTSMYLCASSSLSGGLQPQHFGDGTRLSIL.

This clonotype was observed many times. At one end, the junction sequence differs from germline, possibly due to a read error. This chain uses TRBV12-3 or TRBV12-4 with TRBJ2-5, with 7 bases matching TRBD2. CDR3 length: 13 amino acids. CDR3 residues: CASSLVGGETQYF. For the CDR3, the DNA is TGCGCCAGCAGCTTGGTCGGGGGGGAGACCCAGTACTTC.

For this clonotype: With a much larger clone just one base away, this may be a read error. The chain employs TRBV6-1 and TRBJ2-1; 9 bases align to TRBD2. The CDR3 sequence is 19 residues long. The ends lost 7 bases at V and 4 bases at J; junction bases unmatched: 20. From germline, CDR1 is MNHNS and CDR2 SASEGT. As DNA, the CDR3 is TGTGCCAGCAACACACCGGGACTAGCCGGAGGGTACTCTTACAATGAGCAGTTCTTC. Protein: CASNTPGLAGGYSYNEQFF.

The chain combines TRBV3-1 with TRBJ1-6, with D perhaps TRBD1 (5 bases). The CDR3 is 15 residues long. V was trimmed by 0 bases and J by 9 bases, leaving 12 bases between them. Germline CDR1 reads LGHDT; CDR2 reads YNNKEL (reference sequence). CDR3 sequence (DNA): TGTGCCAGCAGCCAAGATTCAGGGATCGTTTCACCCCTCCACTTT. It codes for CASSQDSGIVSPLHF.

This clonotype was recorded many times. This chain connects TRBV21-1 to TRBJ1-5; the DNA was not compared with TRBD1, the D call given in the table. TRBV21-1 is listed as a pseudogene. This CDR3 has 13 amino acids. CDR3 in DNA: TGTGCCAGCCCGGGGAGGGGGCCCCAGCCCCAGCATTTT. This gives the protein CASPGRGPQPQHF.

This clonotype showed up many times. This chain uses TRBV6-2 or TRBV6-3 with TRBJ2-7; D is ambiguous. The V end was cut by 6 bases, the J end by 7 bases, with 10 bases between. The CDR3 has 11 amino acids. The germline V gene has CDR1 MNHEY and CDR2 SVGEGT. This chain's CDR3 is CASRSGREQYF. CDR3 coding DNA: TGTGCCAGCAGGTCCGGGCGGGAGCAGTACTTC.

The V gene is TRBV2, the J gene TRBJ2-3; TRBD2 aligns across 9 bases. Germline-derived CDR1 and CDR2 are SNHLY and FYNNEI. This CDR3 has 15 residues. Trimming removed 7 bases from V and 0 bases from J; junction bases left unmatched: 5. CDR3: CASNRAGGSTDTQYF. The CDR3 coding sequence is TGTGCCAGCAATCGAGCGGGGGGTAGCACAGATACGCAGTATTTT.

This clonotype came up a few times. The V and J genes are TRBV27 and TRBJ1-3; perhaps TRBD1 as D (5 bases). V lost 6 bases to trimming and J lost 0 bases, with 12 bases between them. The CDR3 sequence is 15 residues long. Germline CDR1 is MNHEY and CDR2 is SMNVEV (reference sequence). CDR3 sequence (DNA): TGTGCCAGCAGCGGGACCACGGACTCTGGAAACACCATATATTTT. Amino acids: CASSGTTDSGNTIYF.

About this clonotype itself: One end of the junction does not line up with germline, which may come from a read error. The rearrangement links TRBV19 to TRBJ2-2; tentative D call: TRBD1 (5 bases). This CDR3 comprises 15 residues. Germline CDR1 LNHDA, CDR2 SQIVND (reference sequence). The CDR3 coding sequence is TGTGCCGGTAGTATGCGCCAGGGTTACGTCGGGGAGCTGTTTTTT. Amino acids: CAGSMRQGYVGELFF.

This clonotype was seen at least ten times. The CDR3 DNA reads TGTGCCAGCAGTTCAACAGGGGGGGGGCCTGAAGCTTTCTTT. Its translation is CASSSTGGGPEAFF. This chain connects TRBV12-3 or TRBV12-4 to TRBJ1-1; TRBD1 matches 8 bases. The CDR3 is 14 residues long. The junction had 7 bases not matched to a gene; V was cut back by 4 bases and J by 6 bases.

This clonotype was detected many times. V usage is TRBV30 and J usage is TRBJ2-7; TRBD2 agrees at 11 bases. CDR1 GTSNPN and CDR2 SVGIG come from the germline V gene (reference sequence). CDR3 length equals 13 residues. V lost 5 bases, J lost 2 bases, and 2 bases stayed unmatched. The CDR3 DNA is TGTGCCTGGCAACTAGCGGGGGCCTACGAGCAGTACTTC. It encodes CAWQLAGAYEQYF.

At least ten counts were recorded for this clonotype. DNA of the CDR3: TGTGCCAGCAGTCAAGCCCGGACTAGCGGGGCCTTGGAGCAGTACTTC. This sequence encodes CASSQARTSGALEQYF. The chain uses TRBV7-2 and TRBJ2-7; 12 bases agree with TRBD2. Germline values: CDR1 SGHTA, CDR2 FQGNSA. Trimming at V came to 6 bases and at J to 7 bases, leaving 13 bases not matched to a gene. The CDR3 length is 16 residues.

This clonotype was observed at least ten times. The rearrangement uses TRBV28 and TRBJ1-5, with unresolved D. Per the germline V gene, CDR1 is MDHEN and CDR2 is SYDVKM. The germline V and J ends were trimmed by 5 bases and 7 bases, with 15 bases remaining between them. The CDR3 loop spans 14 amino acids. CDR3 nucleotides: TGTGCCAGCAGTGCTGGAGGGTTGTACCAGCCCCAGCATTTT. Encoded protein: CASSAGGLYQPQHF.